This T cell receptor beta chain comes out of a study of brain T cells in children with intractable seizures. The germline CDR1 and CDR2 sequences are SGHNT and YENEEA. This CDR3 is 18 amino acids long. V was shortened by 3 bases and J by 2 bases, with 17 bases between the two germline ends. TCRdb's table, derived via immunoSEQ multiplex PCR, lists solely in-frame clones and lacks some. This repertoire shows about 20,000 clones, approximately 94% found once; its top ten account for 5% to 7%. Only cases whose brain tissue showed the highest T cell transcript signatures were sequenced. This receptor was identified in a boy younger than 18 with focal cortical dysplasia and intractable seizures. The sample was peripheral blood, taken at surgery. This chain uses TRBV11-3 with TRBJ2-6; D may match TRBD1 or TRBD2 (6 bases each). The CDR3 DNA sequence: TGTGCCAGCAGCTTGGGGGGCCTGGGAGGTCCTGGGGCCAACGTCCTGACTTTC. Translated, it gives CASSLGGLGGPGANVLTF.